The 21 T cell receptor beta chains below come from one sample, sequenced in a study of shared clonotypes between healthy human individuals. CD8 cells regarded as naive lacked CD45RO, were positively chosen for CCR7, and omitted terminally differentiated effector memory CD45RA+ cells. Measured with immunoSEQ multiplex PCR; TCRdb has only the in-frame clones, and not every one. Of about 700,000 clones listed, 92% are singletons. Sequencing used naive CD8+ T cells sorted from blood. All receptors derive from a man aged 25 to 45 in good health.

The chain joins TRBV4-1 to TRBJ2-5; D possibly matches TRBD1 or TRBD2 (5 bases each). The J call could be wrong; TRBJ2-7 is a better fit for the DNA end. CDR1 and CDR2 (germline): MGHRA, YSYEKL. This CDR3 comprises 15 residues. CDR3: CASSQEPGRVYEQYF. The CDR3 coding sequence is TGCGCCAGCAGCCAAGAACCGGGGCGGGTCTACGAGCAGTACTTC.

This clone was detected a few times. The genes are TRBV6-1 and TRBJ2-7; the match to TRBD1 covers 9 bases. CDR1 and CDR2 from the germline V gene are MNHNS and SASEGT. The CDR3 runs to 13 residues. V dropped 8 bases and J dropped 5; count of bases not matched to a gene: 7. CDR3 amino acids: CASGRDRAHEQYF. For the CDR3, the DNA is TGTGCCAGCGGCCGGGACAGGGCCCACGAGCAGTACTTC.

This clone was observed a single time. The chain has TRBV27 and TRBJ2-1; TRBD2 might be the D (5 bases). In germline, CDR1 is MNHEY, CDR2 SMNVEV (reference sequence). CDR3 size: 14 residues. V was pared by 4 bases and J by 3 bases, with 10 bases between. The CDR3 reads CASSSREHYNEQFF. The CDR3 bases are TGTGCCAGCAGTTCAAGGGAGCACTACAATGAGCAGTTCTTC.

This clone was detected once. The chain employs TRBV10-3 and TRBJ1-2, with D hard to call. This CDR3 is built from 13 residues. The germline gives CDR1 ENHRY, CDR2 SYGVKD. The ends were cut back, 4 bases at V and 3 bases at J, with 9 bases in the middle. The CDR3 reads CAISAGRHYGYTF. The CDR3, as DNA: TGTGCCATCAGTGCGGGCCGCCACTATGGCTACACCTTC.

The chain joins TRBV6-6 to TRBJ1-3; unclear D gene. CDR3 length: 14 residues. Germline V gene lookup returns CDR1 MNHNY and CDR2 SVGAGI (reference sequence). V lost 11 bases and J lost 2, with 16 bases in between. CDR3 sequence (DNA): TGTGCCGTTCTAGGTAGAGTCACTGGAAACACCATATATTTT. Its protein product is CAVLGRVTGNTIYF.

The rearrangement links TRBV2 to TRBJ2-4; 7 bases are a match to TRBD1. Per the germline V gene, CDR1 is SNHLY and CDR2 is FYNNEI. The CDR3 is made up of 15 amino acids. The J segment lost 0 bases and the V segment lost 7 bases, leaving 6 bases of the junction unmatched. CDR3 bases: TGTGCCAGCAAAGGGGGCAGTGGAGCCAAAAACATTCAGTACTTC. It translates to CASKGGSGAKNIQYF.

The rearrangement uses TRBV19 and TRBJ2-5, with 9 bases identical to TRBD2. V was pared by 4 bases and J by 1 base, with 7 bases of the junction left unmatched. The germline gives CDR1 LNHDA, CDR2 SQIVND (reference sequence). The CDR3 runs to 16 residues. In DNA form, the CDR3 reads TGTGCCAGTAGTACGTTTGGTAGCGGGGGCCAAGAGACCCAGTACTTC. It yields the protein CASSTFGSGGQETQYF.

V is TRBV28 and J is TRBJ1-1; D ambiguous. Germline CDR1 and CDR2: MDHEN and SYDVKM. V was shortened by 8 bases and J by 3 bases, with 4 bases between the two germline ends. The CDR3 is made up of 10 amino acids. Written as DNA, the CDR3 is TGTGCCAGCGGATACACTGAAGCTTTCTTT. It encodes CASGYTEAFF.

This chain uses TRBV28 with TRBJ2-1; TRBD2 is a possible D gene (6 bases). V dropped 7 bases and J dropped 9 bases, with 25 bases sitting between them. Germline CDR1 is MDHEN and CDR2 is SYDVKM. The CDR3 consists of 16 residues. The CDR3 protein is CASTRGVSGAMGEQFF. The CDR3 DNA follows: TGTGCCAGCACCCGAGGCGTTAGCGGAGCAATGGGTGAGCAGTTCTTC. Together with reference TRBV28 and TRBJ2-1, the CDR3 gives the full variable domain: DVKVTQSSRYLVKRTGEKVFLECVQDMDHENMFWYRQDPGLGLRLIYFSYDVKMKEKGDIPEGYSVSREKKERFSLILESASTNQTSMYLCASTRGVSGAMGEQFFGPGTRLTVL.

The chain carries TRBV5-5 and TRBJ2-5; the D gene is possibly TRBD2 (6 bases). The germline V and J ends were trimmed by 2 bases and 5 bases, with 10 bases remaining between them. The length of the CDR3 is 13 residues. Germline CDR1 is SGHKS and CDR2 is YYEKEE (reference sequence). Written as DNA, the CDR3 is TGTGCCAGCAGCTTCGGCGGGAAGGAGACCCAGTACTTC. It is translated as CASSFGGKETQYF.

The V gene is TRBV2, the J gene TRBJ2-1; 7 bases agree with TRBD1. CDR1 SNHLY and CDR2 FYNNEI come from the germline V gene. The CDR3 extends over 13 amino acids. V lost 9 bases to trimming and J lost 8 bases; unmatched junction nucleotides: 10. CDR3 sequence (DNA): TGTGCCAGAGGGACAGAGCGTGCGGATGAGCAGTTCTTC. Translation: CARGTERADEQFF.

The CDR3 DNA reads as TGTGCCAGCAGTTTATCGGCAGGTAACTCCTACGAGCAGTACTTC. Residues: CASSLSAGNSYEQYF. The rearrangement joins TRBV27 to TRBJ2-7; D gene uncertain. This CDR3 is 15 amino acids long. Trimming cost V 0 bases and J 0 bases, with 9 bases left between them. Looked up from germline, CDR1 is MNHEY and CDR2 is SMNVEV (reference sequence).

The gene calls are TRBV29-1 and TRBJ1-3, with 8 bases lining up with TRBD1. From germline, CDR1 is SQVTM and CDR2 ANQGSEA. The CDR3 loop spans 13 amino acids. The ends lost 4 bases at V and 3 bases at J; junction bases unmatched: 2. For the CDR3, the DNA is TGCAGCGTTGGGACAGGGCATGGAAACACCATATATTTT. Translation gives CSVGTGHGNTIYF.

The CDR3 sequence is CASNSILGGTEAFF. The CDR3 DNA reads TGTGCCAGCAACTCTATACTTGGGGGCACTGAAGCTTTCTTT. The chain has TRBV5-5 and TRBJ1-1; weak D call: TRBD1 (5 bases). The V and J ends lost 6 bases and 4 bases respectively, with 16 bases between them. Germline loops: CDR1 SGHKS, CDR2 YYEKEE (reference sequence). The CDR3 loop spans 14 amino acids.

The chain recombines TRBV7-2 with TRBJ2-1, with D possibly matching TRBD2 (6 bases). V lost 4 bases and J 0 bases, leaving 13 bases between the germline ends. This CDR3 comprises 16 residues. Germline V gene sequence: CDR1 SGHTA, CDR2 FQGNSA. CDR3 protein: CASSSISGSSYNEQFF. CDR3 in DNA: TGTGCCAGCAGCTCCATTAGCGGTAGCTCCTACAATGAGCAGTTCTTC.

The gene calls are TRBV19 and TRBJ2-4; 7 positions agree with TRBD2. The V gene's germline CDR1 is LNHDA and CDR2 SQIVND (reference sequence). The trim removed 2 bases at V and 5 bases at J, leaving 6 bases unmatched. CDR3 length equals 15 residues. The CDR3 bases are TGTGCCAGTAGTATAATCGCGGGAGAGGAAAACATTCAGTACTTC. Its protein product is CASSIIAGEENIQYF.

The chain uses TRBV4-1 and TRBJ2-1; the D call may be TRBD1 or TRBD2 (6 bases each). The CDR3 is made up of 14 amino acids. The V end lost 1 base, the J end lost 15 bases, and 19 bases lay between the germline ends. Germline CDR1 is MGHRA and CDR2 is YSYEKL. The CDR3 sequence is CASSQVGGWSGRFF. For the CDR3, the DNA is TGCGCCAGCAGCCAAGTAGGGGGGTGGTCCGGTAGGTTCTTC.

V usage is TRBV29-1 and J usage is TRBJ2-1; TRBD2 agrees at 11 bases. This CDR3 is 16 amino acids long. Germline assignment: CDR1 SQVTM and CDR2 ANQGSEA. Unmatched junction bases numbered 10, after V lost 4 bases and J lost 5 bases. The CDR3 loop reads CSVAFGTSGSHNEQFF. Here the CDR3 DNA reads TGCAGCGTTGCTTTCGGAACTAGCGGGAGCCACAATGAGCAGTTCTTC.

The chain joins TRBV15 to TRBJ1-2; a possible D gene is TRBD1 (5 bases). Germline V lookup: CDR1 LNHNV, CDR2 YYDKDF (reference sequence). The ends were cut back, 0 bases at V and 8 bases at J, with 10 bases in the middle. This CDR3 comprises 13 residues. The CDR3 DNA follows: TGTGCCACCAGCAGAGAGGGGGGTACGGGCTACACCTTC. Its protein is CATSREGGTGYTF.

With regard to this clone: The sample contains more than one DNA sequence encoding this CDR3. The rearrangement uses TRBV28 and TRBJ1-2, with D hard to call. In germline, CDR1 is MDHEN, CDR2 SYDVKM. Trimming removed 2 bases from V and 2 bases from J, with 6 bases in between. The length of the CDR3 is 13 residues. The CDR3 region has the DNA TGTGCCAGCAGTTTAACAGCCAACTATGGCTACACCTTC. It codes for CASSLTANYGYTF.

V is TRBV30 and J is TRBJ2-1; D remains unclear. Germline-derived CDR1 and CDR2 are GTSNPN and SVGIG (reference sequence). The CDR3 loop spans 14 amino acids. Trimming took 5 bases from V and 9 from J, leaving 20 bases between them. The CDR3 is CAWAGDGTAGEQFF. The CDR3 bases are TGTGCCTGGGCCGGAGATGGAACGGCCGGTGAGCAGTTCTTC. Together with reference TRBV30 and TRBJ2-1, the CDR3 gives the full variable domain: SQTIHQWPATLVQPVGSPLSLECTVEGTSNPNLYWYRQAAGRGLQLLFYSVGIGQISSEVPQNLSASRPQDRQFILSSKKLLLSDSGFYLCAWAGDGTAGEQFFGPGTRLTVL.